A selection of T cell receptor beta chains follows, all from one sample in a study of cytomegalovirus exposure and HLA in healthy donors. TCRdb keeps only in-frame clones here, not all; method: immunoSEQ multiplex PCR. The sample gives over 200,000 clones, about three quarters of which show up once; roughly 2.6% is in the top ten. The material sequenced was PBMCs. The receptors come from a woman aged 55-70 years in good health and CMV-seropositive. Both conserved end residues are part of each CDR3. Fields, in order: clone size, J gene, D gene, V gene, CDR3 DNA, CDR3 protein. The D gene is left open where the match is weak. Size tells how often a clone was seen (once, few, many) or the class of an expanded clone, and some rows leave it out.

clone_size: .
j_call: TRBJ1-5
d_call: .
v_call: TRBV10-3
cdr3_nt: TGTGCCATCAGTGAGAATCAGGTTGACCATCAGCCCCAGCATTTT
cdr3_aa: CAISENQVDHQPQHF

clone_size: .
j_call: TRBJ2-1
d_call: .
v_call: TRBV7-2
cdr3_nt: TGTGCCAGCAGCTTAGTGTCCGGGAATACCTACAATGAGCAGTTCTTC
cdr3_aa: CASSLVSGNTYNEQFF

clone_size: .
j_call: TRBJ1-2
d_call: TRBD1
v_call: TRBV5-1
cdr3_nt: TGCGCCAGCAGCTTGTGGGCAGGGGGCAAAGGCTACACCTTC
cdr3_aa: CASSLWAGGKGYTF

clone_size: .
j_call: TRBJ1-1
d_call: .
v_call: TRBV18
cdr3_nt: TGTGCCAGCTCGCCGAGGGCTGGCGGCCGGGCCACTGAAGCTTTCTTT
cdr3_aa: CASSPRAGGRATEAFF

clone_size: .
j_call: TRBJ2-4
d_call: .
v_call: TRBV7-8
cdr3_nt: TGTGCCAGCAGCGCACCAGATGTCCAAAACATTCAGTACTTC
cdr3_aa: CASSAPDVQNIQYF

clone_size: .
j_call: TRBJ2-7
d_call: .
v_call: TRBV27
cdr3_nt: TGTGCCAGCAGTGCGACCCGGGAGAAAACATGGTACTTC
cdr3_aa: CASSATREKTWYF

clone_size: .
j_call: TRBJ2-7
d_call: .
v_call: TRBV7-9
cdr3_nt: TGTGCCAGCAGCCGAACAACCTACGAGCAGTACTTC
cdr3_aa: CASSRTTYEQYF

clone_size: .
j_call: TRBJ2-1
d_call: .
v_call: TRBV4-1
cdr3_nt: TGCGCCAGCAGCCAAAAATTAGCGACCTTGTCCTACAATGAGCAGTTCTTC
cdr3_aa: CASSQKLATLSYNEQFF

clone_size: .
j_call: TRBJ2-3
d_call: TRBD1
v_call: TRBV4-2
cdr3_nt: TGTGCCAGCAGCCAAGGACAGGGACCAGATACGCAGTATTTT
cdr3_aa: CASSQGQGPDTQYF

clone_size: .
j_call: TRBJ1-1
d_call: .
v_call: TRBV6-4
cdr3_nt: TGTGCCAGCAGTGACGGAGTCAGGGGGAACACTGAAGCTTTCTTT
cdr3_aa: CASSDGVRGNTEAFF

clone_size: .
j_call: TRBJ1-2
d_call: .
v_call: TRBV27
cdr3_nt: TGTGCCAGCTCGTCGGCCCAGGGTGGTTATGGCTACACCTTC
cdr3_aa: CASSSAQGGYGYTF

clone_size: .
j_call: TRBJ2-7
d_call: TRBD1
v_call: TRBV6-5
cdr3_nt: TGTGCCAGCAGGCTGGACAGGGGATACGAGCAGTACTTC
cdr3_aa: CASRLDRGYEQYF

clone_size: .
j_call: TRBJ2-1
d_call: TRBD1
v_call: TRBV7-9
cdr3_nt: TGTGCCAGCACAGACAGGGCGAGGGACAATGAGCAGTTCTTC
cdr3_aa: CASTDRARDNEQFF

clone_size: .
j_call: TRBJ2-5
d_call: .
v_call: TRBV7-9
cdr3_nt: TGTTCCAGCAGCTTAGGGGGGCCCCAAGAGACCCAGTACTTC
cdr3_aa: CSSSLGGPQETQYF

clone_size: .
j_call: TRBJ1-2
d_call: .
v_call: TRBV6-6
cdr3_nt: TGTGCCAGCAAGCCCGCTAGCTATGGCTACACCTTC
cdr3_aa: CASKPASYGYTF

clone_size: .
j_call: TRBJ2-5
d_call: .
v_call: TRBV6-1
cdr3_nt: TGTGCCAGCAGTGAAACTACGGCCAAGGGGGAGACCCAGTACTTC
cdr3_aa: CASSETTAKGETQYF

clone_size: few
j_call: TRBJ1-1
d_call: TRBD1
v_call: TRBV4-3
cdr3_nt: TGCGCCAGCAGCCAACAAACCGGGACAGGGGGCGAAGGAGCTTTCTTT
cdr3_aa: CASSQQTGTGGEGAFF

clone_size: .
j_call: TRBJ2-2
d_call: .
v_call: TRBV5-4
cdr3_nt: TGTGCCAGCAGCTTGGAACCCGGGAACACCGGGGAGCTGTTTTTT
cdr3_aa: CASSLEPGNTGELFF

clone_size: .
j_call: TRBJ2-1
d_call: TRBD2
v_call: TRBV5-1
cdr3_nt: TGCGCCAGCAGCTTGGGGACTAGGGGCCTCTACAATGAGCAGTTCTTC
cdr3_aa: CASSLGTRGLYNEQFF

clone_size: few
j_call: TRBJ1-2
d_call: .
v_call: TRBV6-5
cdr3_nt: TGTGCCAGCAGCCCCGGTGGGGGGTTTGGCTACACCTTC
cdr3_aa: CASSPGGGFGYTF

clone_size: few
j_call: TRBJ2-2
d_call: .
v_call: TRBV15
cdr3_nt: TGTGCCACCAGCAGAGATCTCTTCACCGGGGAGCTGTTTTTT
cdr3_aa: CATSRDLFTGELFF

clone_size: .
j_call: TRBJ2-1
d_call: TRBD2
v_call: TRBV5-1
cdr3_nt: TGCGCCAGCAGGGCAACCGTAGCGGGTGCTGAGCAGTTCTTC
cdr3_aa: CASRATVAGAEQFF

clone_size: .
j_call: TRBJ2-7
d_call: TRBD1
v_call: TRBV5-1
cdr3_nt: TGCGCCAGCGCGACAGGGAACTCGATCTACGAGCAGTACTTC
cdr3_aa: CASATGNSIYEQYF

clone_size: few
j_call: TRBJ2-1
d_call: TRBD2
v_call: TRBV2
cdr3_nt: TGTGCCAGCATGGTGAGCGGGAAGACGAATGAGCAGTTCTTC
cdr3_aa: CASMVSGKTNEQFF

clone_size: .
j_call: TRBJ2-5
d_call: TRBD1
v_call: TRBV4-1
cdr3_nt: TGCGCCAGCAGCCAAGGGACAGGGTTGGAGACCCAGTACTTC
cdr3_aa: CASSQGTGLETQYF

clone_size: once
j_call: TRBJ2-7
d_call: TRBD2
v_call: TRBV28
cdr3_nt: TGTGCCAGCGGACTAGCGATTTATTCCTACGAGCAGTACTTC
cdr3_aa: CASGLAIYSYEQYF

clone_size: .
j_call: TRBJ2-2
d_call: .
v_call: TRBV10-2
cdr3_nt: TGCGCCAGCCGACAGAGCGCGAACACCGGGGAGCTGTTTTTT
cdr3_aa: CASRQSANTGELFF

clone_size: .
j_call: TRBJ2-1
d_call: TRBD2
v_call: TRBV5-4
cdr3_nt: TGTGCCAGCAGGCGGGGACTAGCGGGGGACTACAATGAGCAGTTCTTC
cdr3_aa: CASRRGLAGDYNEQFF

clone_size: .
j_call: TRBJ2-1
d_call: TRBD1
v_call: TRBV4-1
cdr3_nt: TGCGCCAGCAGCTGGAGACAGGGTAATGAGCAGTTCTTC
cdr3_aa: CASSWRQGNEQFF

clone_size: .
j_call: TRBJ1-2
d_call: .
v_call: TRBV10-3
cdr3_nt: TGTGCCACCCTATCAGCAGGGCGCGGCTATGGCTACACCTTC
cdr3_aa: CATLSAGRGYGYTF

clone_size: .
j_call: TRBJ2-3
d_call: .
v_call: TRBV7-3
cdr3_nt: TGTGCCAGCAGGCCCCGTGGCGGGGAGATAGATACGCAGTATTTT
cdr3_aa: CASRPRGGEIDTQYF

clone_size: .
j_call: TRBJ2-1
d_call: TRBD1
v_call: TRBV10-3
cdr3_nt: TGTGCCATCAGGGGGACAGGGGCGCAGGTAAATGAGCAGTTCTTC
cdr3_aa: CAIRGTGAQVNEQFF

clone_size: few
j_call: TRBJ1-6
d_call: .
v_call: TRBV6-1
cdr3_nt: TGTGCCAGCAGTGAAGCCCGAGCGGGTCTCGTGGGGTCCCTCCACTTT
cdr3_aa: CASSEARAGLVGSLHF

clone_size: once
j_call: TRBJ1-3
d_call: .
v_call: TRBV28
cdr3_nt: TGTGCCAGCAGTTTATCTTCAGGGGTAAACACCATATATTTT
cdr3_aa: CASSLSSGVNTIYF

clone_size: .
j_call: TRBJ2-3
d_call: TRBD2
v_call: TRBV5-1
cdr3_nt: TGCGCCAGCAGCGGCGGGACTAGCGGGAGAAGTGGGTGGGGCACAGATACGCAGTATTTT
cdr3_aa: CASSGGTSGRSGWGTDTQYF

clone_size: .
j_call: TRBJ1-1
d_call: .
v_call: TRBV29-1
cdr3_nt: TGCAGCGTGGAACAGGGGAACACTGAAGCTTTCTTT
cdr3_aa: CSVEQGNTEAFF

clone_size: .
j_call: TRBJ2-5
d_call: TRBD2
v_call: TRBV4-1
cdr3_nt: TGCGCCAGCAGCCCCCCTGGGGGGGAGGAGACCCAGTACTTC
cdr3_aa: CASSPPGGEETQYF

clone_size: .
j_call: TRBJ1-1
d_call: TRBD1
v_call: TRBV2
cdr3_nt: TGTGCCAGCAGGCGCAGGGGGACCCAAGCTTTCTTT
cdr3_aa: CASRRRGTQAFF

clone_size: .
j_call: TRBJ2-7
d_call: TRBD2
v_call: TRBV19
cdr3_nt: TGTGCCAGTAGTATGGCTAGCGGGAACTACGAGCAGTACTTC
cdr3_aa: CASSMASGNYEQYF

clone_size: .
j_call: TRBJ2-2
d_call: .
v_call: TRBV6-1
cdr3_nt: TGTGCCAGCGGCCTCGACCGGGAGGAGCTGTTTTTT
cdr3_aa: CASGLDREELFF

clone_size: .
j_call: TRBJ1-1
d_call: .
v_call: TRBV28
cdr3_nt: TGTGCCAGCAGTCGTTCCGCTGCACAGGGAGTGATGTTGGGGACTGAAGCTTTCTTT
cdr3_aa: CASSRSAAQGVMLGTEAFF

clone_size: once
j_call: TRBJ2-7
d_call: .
v_call: TRBV4-1
cdr3_nt: TGCGCCAGCAGCCAAGACAGGGTCAGCTCCTACGAGCAGTACTTC
cdr3_aa: CASSQDRVSSYEQYF

clone_size: .
j_call: TRBJ2-1
d_call: TRBD2
v_call: TRBV7-2
cdr3_nt: TGTGCCAGCAGCATAACTAGCGGCTCCTACAATGAGCAGTTCTTC
cdr3_aa: CASSITSGSYNEQFF

clone_size: .
j_call: TRBJ2-7
d_call: .
v_call: TRBV14
cdr3_nt: TGTGCCAGCAGCCAATTCCAGGGGTTCCACTACGAGCAGTACTTC
cdr3_aa: CASSQFQGFHYEQYF